The entry below describes one T cell receptor beta chain. What it binds is not known. Regarding treatment: approximately 18 received Ad26.COV2.S at low or high dose, single or two shots; about 5 received placebo; per-sample allocation not given. Sampling took place 63 days after the first vaccine or placebo injection. Wuhan-strain SARS-CoV-2 spike was expressed by the Ad26 vector that made up the vaccine. Clones were read by immunoSEQ multiplex PCR, and TCRdb kept only the in-frame ones, dropping some. The sample gives about 350,000 clones, around 89% of which show up once; 6.4% is in the top ten. The data originate from a study of Ad26.COV2.S vaccination and SARS-CoV-2 variants. General study results and limits: Breadth and depth estimates from TCRs may understate total T cell responses. Breadth of non-spike TCRs did not differ between vaccinees and placebo recipients.

The source was peripheral blood, collected in a trial of Ad26.COV2.S vaccine versus placebo. The clonotype was recovered from a person between 18 and 59 years old who received the Ad26.COV2.S COVID-19 vaccine or a placebo.

CDR3 region: CASSIGGALGSGNTIYF. Written as DNA, the CDR3 is TGTGCCAGTAGTATAGGAGGAGCACTGGGATCTGGAAACACCATATATTTT. The rearrangement links TRBV19 to TRBJ1-3; D is ambiguous. Trimming took off 1 base at V and 1 base at J, with 14 bases between the two ends. CDR1 LNHDA and CDR2 SQIVND come from the germline V gene (reference sequence). This CDR3 is built from 17 residues.